These 7 T cell receptor beta chains came from one sample sequenced in a study of cytomegalovirus exposure and HLA in healthy donors. Clones were read by immunoSEQ multiplex PCR, and TCRdb kept only the in-frame ones, dropping some. The repertoire holds 100,000 to 150,000 clones, with about 89% as singletons. Sequencing was done on a sample of PBMCs. These receptors all stem from a woman aged 18-29 years in good health and CMV-seronegative.

The V gene is TRBV5-4, the J gene TRBJ2-3; 9 bases agree with TRBD2. The junction had 10 bases not matched to a gene; V was cut back by 2 bases and J by 3 bases. The CDR3 runs 17 residues. Germline loops: CDR1 SGHNT, CDR2 YYREEE (reference sequence). In DNA form, the CDR3 reads TGTGCCAGCAGCTTTGGTCTAGCGGGAATCGGGACAGATACGCAGTATTTT. It is translated as CASSFGLAGIGTDTQYF. The full variable domain, rest sourced from reference TRBV5-4 and TRBJ2-3, is ETGVTQSPTHLIKTRGQQVTLRCSSQSGHNTVSWYQQALGQGPQFIFQYYREEENGRGNFPPRFSGLQFPNYSSELNVNALELDDSALYLCASSFGLAGIGTDTQYFGPGTRLTVL.

This chain links TRBV7-8 with TRBJ1-2, with D possibly being TRBD1 (6 bases). CDR1 is SGHVS and CDR2 is FQNEAQ in the germline V gene. The germline V and J ends were trimmed by 5 bases and 8 bases, with 21 bases remaining between them. The CDR3 loop spans 15 amino acids. The CDR3 protein is CASSPPHRVNQGYTF. CDR3 coding DNA: TGTGCCAGCAGCCCTCCACACAGGGTGAACCAAGGCTACACCTTC.

The chain is built from TRBV15 and TRBJ2-1; D is unresolved. V was trimmed by 5 bases and J by 5 bases, leaving 16 bases between them. This CDR3 is 15 amino acids long. CDR1 is LNHNV, CDR2 YYDKDF, per germline (reference sequence). This CDR3 is CATSSSRLVNNEQFF. The DNA of the CDR3 is TGTGCCACCAGCTCTTCTCGGCTAGTAAACAATGAGCAGTTCTTC.

V gene TRBV2 combines with J gene TRBJ2-1, with D maybe TRBD2 (5 bases). Germline V gene data show CDR1 as SNHLY and CDR2 as FYNNEI. V was trimmed by 9 bases and J by 0 bases, leaving 9 bases between them. CDR3 length equals 13 residues. The CDR3 loop reads CASTTSSYNEQFF. CDR3 sequence (DNA): TGTGCCAGTACAACTAGCTCCTACAATGAGCAGTTCTTC.

In DNA form, the CDR3 reads TGCGCCAGCAGTCCTTATTACAGGCCGGCCCGAAGACAGGGGGAAGCTTTCTTT. Amino acid sequence: CASSPYYRPARRQGEAFF. V usage is TRBV4-1 and J usage is TRBJ1-1, with 8 positions matching TRBD1. Germline assignment: CDR1 MGHRA and CDR2 YSYEKL. With 6 bases clipped from V and 8 bases from J, the junction kept 23 bases outside the gene matches. CDR3 size: 18 residues.

V and J are TRBV11-3 and TRBJ2-7, with TRBD1 as a possible D gene (5 bases). Deletions cut 8 bases from V and 3 bases from J, with 11 bases between. Germline V gene data show CDR1 as SGHNT and CDR2 as YENEEA. This CDR3 spans 12 amino acids. CDR3 coding DNA: TGTGCCAGCCAAGACAGCTTCTACGAGCAGTACTTC. Amino acids: CASQDSFYEQYF.

The chain uses TRBV29-1 and TRBJ2-1; 9 nucleotides align to TRBD2. V lost 6 bases to trimming and J lost 7 bases; unmatched junction nucleotides: 16. CDR1 is SQVTM and CDR2 is ANQGSEA in the germline V gene. The CDR3 extends over 16 amino acids. Here the CDR3 reads CSVNLISGSFWNEQFF. The CDR3 DNA reads as TGCAGCGTAAATTTGATTAGCGGGAGTTTCTGGAATGAGCAGTTCTTC.